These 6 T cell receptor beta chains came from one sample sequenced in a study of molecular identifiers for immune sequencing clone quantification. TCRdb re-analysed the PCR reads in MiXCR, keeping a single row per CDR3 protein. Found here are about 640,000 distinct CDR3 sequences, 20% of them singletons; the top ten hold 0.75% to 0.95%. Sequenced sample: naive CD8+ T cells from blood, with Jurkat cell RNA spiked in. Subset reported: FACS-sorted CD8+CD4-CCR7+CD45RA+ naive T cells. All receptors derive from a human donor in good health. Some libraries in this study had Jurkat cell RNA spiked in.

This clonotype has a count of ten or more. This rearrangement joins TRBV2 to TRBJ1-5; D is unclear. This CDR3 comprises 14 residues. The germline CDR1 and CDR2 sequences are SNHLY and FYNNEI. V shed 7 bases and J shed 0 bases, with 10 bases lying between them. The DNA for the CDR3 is TGTGCCAGCATGAAGGGCTTTAGCAATCAGCCCCAGCATTTT. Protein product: CASMKGFSNQPQHF.

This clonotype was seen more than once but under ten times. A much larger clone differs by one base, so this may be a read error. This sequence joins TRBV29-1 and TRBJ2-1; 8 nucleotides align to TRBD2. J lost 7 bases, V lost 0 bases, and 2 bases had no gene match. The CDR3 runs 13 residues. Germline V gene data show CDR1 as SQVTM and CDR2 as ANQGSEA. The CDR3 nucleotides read TGCAGCGTTGAAGAGGCGGGGGGTAATGAGCAGTTCTTC. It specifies CSVEEAGGNEQFF.

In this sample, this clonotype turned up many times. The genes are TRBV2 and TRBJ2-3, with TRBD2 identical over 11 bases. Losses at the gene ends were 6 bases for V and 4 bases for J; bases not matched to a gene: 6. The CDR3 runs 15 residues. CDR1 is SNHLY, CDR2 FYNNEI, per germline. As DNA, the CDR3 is TGTGCCAGCAGAGCTAGCGGGAGGAGGTCAGATACGCAGTATTTT. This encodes CASRASGRRSDTQYF. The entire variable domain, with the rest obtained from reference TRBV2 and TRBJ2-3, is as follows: EPEVTQTPSHQVTQMGQEVILRCVPISNHLYFYWYRQILGQKVEFLVSFYNNEISEKSEIFDDQFSVERPDGSNFTLKIRSTKLEDSAMYFCASRASGRRSDTQYFGPGTRLTVL.

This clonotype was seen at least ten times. CDR3 region: CASSLAVLAGGPQETQYF. The CDR3 DNA reads TGTGCCAGCAGCTTGGCCGTGTTGGCGGGAGGGCCTCAGGAGACCCAGTACTTC. The genes are TRBV5-4 and TRBJ2-5; 9 bases match TRBD2. The CDR3 consists of 18 residues. The V gene's germline CDR1 is SGHNT and CDR2 YYREEE (reference sequence). V was pared by 0 bases and J by 5 bases, with 14 bases of the junction left unmatched.

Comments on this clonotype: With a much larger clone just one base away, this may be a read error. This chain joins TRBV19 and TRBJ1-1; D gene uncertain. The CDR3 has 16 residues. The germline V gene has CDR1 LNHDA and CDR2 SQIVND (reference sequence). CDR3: CASGIGRQALGTEAFF. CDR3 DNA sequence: TGTGCCAGTGGTATAGGCCGCCAAGCCCTGGGGACTGAAGCTTTCTTT.

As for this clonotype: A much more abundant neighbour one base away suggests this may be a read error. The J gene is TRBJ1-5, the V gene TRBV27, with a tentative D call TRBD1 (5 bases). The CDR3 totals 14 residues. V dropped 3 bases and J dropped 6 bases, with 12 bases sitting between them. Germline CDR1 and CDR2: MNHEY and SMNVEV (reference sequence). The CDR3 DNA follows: TGTGCCAGCAGTTTTGGTGGGGGTCTTCAGCCCCAGCATTTT. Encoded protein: CASSFGGGLQPQHF.